This entry lists 17 T cell receptor beta chains sequenced from one sample in a study of somatic mutations in cytotoxic T cells in rheumatoid arthritis. The method was immunoSEQ multiplex PCR; TCRdb's version includes in-frame clones alone and lacks a portion of them. The repertoire holds just over 15,000 clones, about 69% seen once, with 14% in the top ten. The sequenced sample consisted of CD8+ T cells sorted from blood. The receptors here all came from an adult with rheumatoid arthritis.

This sequence joins TRBV27 and TRBJ1-1; D is perhaps TRBD1 (5 bases). Germline CDR1 and CDR2: MNHEY and SMNVEV (reference sequence). V was pared by 4 bases and J by 1 base, with 16 bases between. This CDR3 contains 16 residues. For the CDR3, the DNA is TGTGCCAGCAGTTCCGACATAGGGACCGCGAACACTGAAGCTTTCTTT. Protein sequence: CASSSDIGTANTEAFF.

The sample holds one count of this clone. This chain connects TRBV27 to TRBJ2-2; TRBD2 aligns across 7 bases. Losses at the gene ends were 1 base for V and 4 bases for J; bases not matched to a gene: 6. Germline CDR1 is MNHEY and CDR2 is SMNVEV (reference sequence). The CDR3 runs 16 residues. The CDR3: CASSLFGGSFTGELFF. Here the CDR3 DNA reads TGTGCCAGCAGTTTATTCGGGGGGTCGTTCACCGGGGAGCTGTTTTTT.

About this clone itself: An end of the junction does not agree with germline; a read error may underlie this. The sample contains more than one DNA sequence encoding this CDR3. The chain combines TRBV7-8 with TRBJ1-2, with D possibly matching TRBD1 (5 bases). This CDR3 has 16 amino acids. Germline V gives CDR1 SGHVS, CDR2 FQNEAQ. The chain's CDR3 is CASSNGGLTPNYGYTF. Here the CDR3 DNA reads TGTGCCAGCAGCAACGGGGGACTCACTCCTAACTATGGCTACACCTTT.

This chain joins TRBV2 and TRBJ1-2, with 9 bases matching TRBD1. The CDR3 runs to 15 residues. From germline, CDR1 is SNHLY and CDR2 FYNNEI. V shed 8 bases, J shed 4 bases, and the junction held 11 bases outside the gene matches. For the CDR3, the DNA is TGTGCCAGCCAGGAGAACACAGGGGGCGCCTATGGCTACACCTTC. Amino acids: CASQENTGGAYGYTF.

The chain has TRBV7-8 and TRBJ2-1; possibly TRBD2 for D (6 bases). The CDR3 extends over 17 amino acids. Germline values: CDR1 SGHVS, CDR2 FQNEAQ. Between the trimmed V and J ends, which lost 5 bases and 0 bases, there was a span of 17 bases. Here the CDR3 reads CASSPNIAVSSYNEQFF. CDR3 sequence (DNA): TGTGCCAGCAGCCCCAATATAGCGGTTAGCTCCTACAATGAGCAGTTCTTC. The entire variable domain, with the rest obtained from reference TRBV7-8 and TRBJ2-1, is as follows: GAGVSQSPRYKVAKRGQDVALRCDPISGHVSLFWYQQALGQGPEFLTYFQNEAQLDKSGLPSDRFFAERPEGSVSTLKIQRTQQEDSAVYLCASSPNIAVSSYNEQFFGPGTRLTVL.

This chain uses TRBV2 with TRBJ2-1, with TRBD1 matching over 9 bases. V was clipped by 3 bases and J by 2 bases; unmatched bases: 5. CDR1 and CDR2 from the germline V gene are SNHLY and FYNNEI. The length of the CDR3 is 16 residues. The CDR3 DNA follows: TGTGCCAGCAGTGATAGACAGGGGGTGACCTACAATGAGCAGTTCTTC. Residues: CASSDRQGVTYNEQFF. The full variable domain, in which reference TRBV2 and TRBJ2-1 provide the parts outside the CDR3, is EPEVTQTPSHQVTQMGQEVILRCVPISNHLYFYWYRQILGQKVEFLVSFYNNEISEKSEIFDDQFSVERPDGSNFTLKIRSTKLEDSAMYFCASSDRQGVTYNEQFFGPGTRLTVL.

The gene calls are TRBV27 and TRBJ1-5; maybe TRBD1 (6 bases). The CDR3 runs 13 residues. CDR1 is MNHEY and CDR2 is SMNVEV in the germline V gene (reference sequence). The germline V and J ends were trimmed by 6 bases and 4 bases, with 10 bases remaining between them. The chain's CDR3 is CASSRDRNQPQHF. CDR3 in DNA: TGTGCCAGCAGCCGCGACAGGAATCAGCCCCAGCATTTT.

The CDR3 nucleotides read TGCAGCGTTGAAACCGGACAGGGTTACGAGCAGTACTTC. The encoded protein is CSVETGQGYEQYF. The chain employs TRBV29-1 and TRBJ2-7; TRBD1 matches 8 bases. Per the germline V gene, CDR1 is SQVTM and CDR2 is ANQGSEA. Losses at the gene ends were 2 bases for V and 4 bases for J; bases not matched to a gene: 4. The CDR3 covers 13 residues.

This clone showed up just once. The gene calls are TRBV18 and TRBJ2-1, with unresolved D. Germline CDR1 KGHSH, CDR2 LQKENI. There are 13 residues in the CDR3. V lost 2 bases, J lost 2 bases, and 4 bases lay in between. The chain's CDR3 is CASSPVAYNEQFF. The DNA for the CDR3 is TGTGCCAGCTCACCAGTAGCCTACAATGAGCAGTTCTTC.

The V gene is TRBV4-1, the J gene TRBJ2-3, with TRBD2 identical over 8 bases. The CDR3 spans 15 residues. Germline V CDR1 and CDR2: MGHRA, YSYEKL. The V and J ends lost 6 bases and 3 bases, in that order; junction bases with no gene match: 8. The CDR3 reads CASRQGLAGTDTQYF. The DNA for the CDR3 is TGCGCCAGCAGGCAGGGGCTAGCGGGTACAGATACGCAGTATTTT.

In this sample, this clone turned up a few times. This chain links TRBV28 with TRBJ2-1; the D is unclear. The CDR3 spans 14 residues. Germline V gene lookup returns CDR1 MDHEN and CDR2 SYDVKM. Trimming shortened V by 6 bases and J by 4 bases, and 13 bases separated the two germline ends. The CDR3 coding sequence is TGTGCCAGCAGCCCCCACGTGGAGTACAATGAGCAGTTCTTC. Translation: CASSPHVEYNEQFF. The entire variable domain, with the rest obtained from reference TRBV28 and TRBJ2-1, is as follows: DVKVTQSSRYLVKRTGEKVFLECVQDMDHENMFWYRQDPGLGLRLIYFSYDVKMKEKGDIPEGYSVSREKKERFSLILESASTNQTSMYLCASSPHVEYNEQFFGPGTRLTVL.

This clone is labeled medium-sized. The rearrangement uses TRBV7-9 and TRBJ2-7; D might be TRBD2 (7 bases). V dropped 8 bases and J dropped 6 bases, with 14 bases sitting between them. The CDR3 contains 12 residues. From germline, CDR1 is SEHNR and CDR2 FQNEAQ (reference sequence). In DNA, the CDR3 is TGTGCCAGCGGACGGGGGGCAGCCGAGCAGTACTTC. Its translation is CASGRGAAEQYF.

This clone turned up a few times. The chain combines TRBV19 with TRBJ1-2; the D is unclear. The germline gives CDR1 LNHDA, CDR2 SQIVND (reference sequence). The CDR3 contains 14 residues. V was clipped by 10 bases and J by 0 bases, with 15 bases between them. In DNA form, the CDR3 reads TGTGCCACGTCACAGTTGGTGGCTAACTATGGCTACACCTTC. Translating it yields CATSQLVANYGYTF.

The chain employs TRBV6-5 and TRBJ1-3; D may be TRBD1 (6 bases). CDR1 and CDR2 from the germline V gene are MNHEY and SVGAGI. V was cut by 2 bases and J by 2 bases, with 7 bases left in between. This CDR3 has 14 amino acids. The CDR3 DNA follows: TGTGCCAGCAGTTACGGGGGCGCTGGAAACACCATATATTTT. Its translation is CASSYGGAGNTIYF.

The V and J genes are TRBV11-2 and TRBJ2-6; no definite D call. The V end was cut by 6 bases, the J end by 4 bases, with 4 bases between. The germline gives CDR1 SGHAT, CDR2 FQNNGV. The length of the CDR3 is 12 residues. CDR3 bases: TGTGCCAGCAGGGCAGGGGCCAACGTCCTGACTTTC. Its translation: CASRAGANVLTF.

Details on this clone: Other DNA sequences within the sample encode an identical CDR3. The chain employs TRBV7-6 and TRBJ2-7; D is uncertain. The germline V gene encodes CDR1 SGHVS and CDR2 FNYEAQ. The CDR3 runs to 13 residues. Deletions cut 5 bases from V and 3 bases from J, with 11 bases between. CDR3 protein: CASSPGPNYEQYF. CDR3 sequence (DNA): TGTGCCAGCAGCCCCGGGCCGAACTACGAGCAGTACTTC.

The V call is TRBV7-2, the J call TRBJ1-3, with a tentative D call TRBD1 (6 bases). The ends were cut back, 9 bases at V and 0 bases at J, with 15 bases in the middle. The CDR3 contains 15 residues. Germline V gene data show CDR1 as SGHTA and CDR2 as FQGNSA. The CDR3 protein is CASSPGAYSGNTIYF. The DNA of the CDR3 is TGTGCCAGTTCCCCGGGGGCTTACTCTGGAAACACCATATATTTT.